This is a list of T cell receptor beta chains from one sample in a study of T cell repertoires in cytomegalovirus infection. TCRdb reprocessed the reads via MiXCR and lists one record per CDR3 protein. The table lists about 900,000 distinct CDR3 sequences, approximately 31% of them singletons. These receptors' targets are unknown. The starting material was cultured CD8+ T cells from PBMCs, obtained from culture after CMV antigen stimulation. The receptor source for this set is a human donor in good health (CMV status not recorded). Some clones in this sample may be carry-over from other donors' samples. Each CDR3 is given with its conserved first and last residue. D genes are given only for firm matches. Rows give clone size only sometimes, using once, few, many, or a class for an expanded clone.

d_call | j_call | clone_size | v_call | cdr3_aa | cdr3_nt
TRBD1 | TRBJ2-7 | few | TRBV5-6 | CASSQSGGFYEQYF | TGTGCCAGCAGCCAATCAGGGGGCTTTTACGAGCAGTACTTC
NA | TRBJ2-2 | NA | TRBV12-3/TRBV12-4 | CASTLEGELFF | TGTGCCAGTACTCTGGAAGGGGAGCTGTTTTTT
TRBD2 | TRBJ2-3 | NA | TRBV4-1 | CASSQDGLAGGRSTDTQYF | TGCGCCAGCAGCCAAGATGGGCTAGCGGGGGGCCGTAGCACAGATACGCAGTATTTT
NA | TRBJ2-3 | few | TRBV6-8 | CASSTGQSYTDTQYF | TGTGCCAGCAGTACCGGACAGAGTTACACAGATACGCAGTATTTT
NA | TRBJ2-3 | few | TRBV6-2/TRBV6-3 | CASSYSMAGGGTDTQYF | TGTGCCAGCAGTTACTCGATGGCGGGCGGGGGCACAGATACGCAGTATTTT
NA | TRBJ2-1 | NA | TRBV27 | CATSRPGLSNEQFF | TGTGCCACCAGTCGCCCCGGACTTAGCAATGAGCAGTTCTTC
TRBD1 | TRBJ2-1 | NA | TRBV14 | CASSQGGQLDYNEQFF | TGTGCCAGCAGCCAAGGGGGACAGTTGGACTACAATGAGCAGTTCTTC
NA | TRBJ2-5 | NA | TRBV7-7 | CASSRSGGTQETQYF | TGTGCTAGCAGCCGTTCGGGGGGCACACAAGAGACCCAGTACTTC
TRBD2 | TRBJ2-5 | few | TRBV9 | CASSEPLAGGEETQYF | TGTGCCAGCAGCGAGCCCCTAGCGGGGGGGGAAGAGACCCAGTACTTC
NA | TRBJ2-2 | NA | TRBV7-9 | CASSLAGYYLNTGELFF | TGTGCCAGCAGCTTAGCGGGGTACTACCTGAACACCGGGGAGCTGTTTTTT
NA | TRBJ1-2 | many | TRBV5-4 | CASSRTSVGRPSLLYGYTF | TGTGCCAGCAGCCGCACTTCCGTTGGCAGACCAAGCCTCCTCTATGGCTACACCTTC
TRBD2 | TRBJ2-3 | once | TRBV7-9 | CASSREGAGGLDTQYF | TGTGCCAGCAGCCGAGAAGGAGCGGGGGGGCTAGATACGCAGTATTTT
TRBD1 | TRBJ1-2 | few | TRBV6-6 | CASTPLDRNYGYTF | TGTGCCAGCACCCCACTGGACAGGAACTATGGCTACACCTTC
TRBD1 | TRBJ1-1 | few | TRBV10-3 | CAISESGTGPNTEAFF | TGTGCCATCAGTGAGTCCGGGACAGGGCCGAACACTGAAGCTTTCTTT
TRBD2 | TRBJ2-1 | many | TRBV19 | CASRVAGYSYNEQFF | TGTGCCAGTAGGGTAGCGGGGTACTCCTACAATGAGCAGTTCTTC
TRBD1 | TRBJ1-5 | few | TRBV7-9 | CASSSDREVRSNQPQHF | TGTGCCAGCAGCTCGGACAGGGAAGTCCGAAGCAATCAGCCCCAGCATTTT
NA | TRBJ2-5 | few | TRBV6-1 | CASRPYNSQETQYF | TGTGCCAGCAGACCGTATAACTCCCAAGAGACCCAGTACTTC
NA | TRBJ1-6 | NA | TRBV7-4 | CASLLRHLYNSPLHF | TGTGCCAGCCTCCTCCGACACCTCTATAATTCACCCCTCCACTTT
NA | TRBJ2-2 | many | TRBV7-7 | CASGIASNTGELFF | TGTGCCTCAGGGATAGCCTCGAACACCGGGGAGCTGTTTTTT
NA | TRBJ1-2 | many | TRBV12-3/TRBV12-4 | CASSLTSGYGYTF | TGTGCCAGCAGTTTAACCTCGGGCTATGGCTACACCTTC
NA | TRBJ1-6 | few | TRBV7-6 | CASSPRGAGDSPLHF | TGTGCCAGCAGCCCCCGTGGCGCCGGGGATTCACCCCTCCACTTT
TRBD1 | TRBJ1-1 | few | TRBV27 | CASNPFGTGGTEAFF | TGTGCCAGCAATCCCTTTGGGACAGGGGGCACTGAAGCTTTCTTT
TRBD2 | TRBJ2-1 | many | TRBV2 | CASSSLAGGTYNEQFF | TGTGCCAGCAGCTCTCTAGCGGGGGGGACTTACAATGAGCAGTTCTTC
TRBD2 | TRBJ2-3 | few | TRBV27 | CASSLRGLAAIIDTQYF | TGTGCCAGCAGTCTAAGGGGACTAGCGGCGATTATAGATACGCAGTATTTT
NA | TRBJ1-5 | NA | TRBV12-3/TRBV12-4 | CASSLGHPQHF | TGTGCCAGCAGTTTGGGACACCCCCAGCATTTT
TRBD2 | TRBJ2-1 | NA | TRBV5-1 | CASSSPRTSPYEQFF | TGCGCCAGCAGCTCTCCCAGGACTAGTCCCTATGAGCAGTTCTTC
NA | TRBJ2-1 | many | TRBV7-2 | CASSLGTTLIHEQFF | TGTGCCAGCAGCTTAGGGACAACCCTTATCCATGAGCAGTTCTTC
NA | TRBJ2-7 | NA | TRBV7-6 | CASSLVIGGPAEQYF | TGTGCCAGCAGCTTAGTGATCGGGGGGCCAGCCGAGCAGTACTTC
TRBD1 | TRBJ1-1 | NA | TRBV20-1 | CSARTGNEDTEAFF | TGCAGTGCCCGGACAGGGAACGAGGACACTGAAGCTTTCTTT
NA | TRBJ2-3 | NA | TRBV12-3/TRBV12-4 | CASSQLEAGTDTQYF | TGTGCCAGCAGCCAACTAGAAGCAGGGACAGATACGCAGTATTTT
NA | TRBJ1-2 | NA | TRBV27 | CASSSHLGEGYGYTF | TGTGCCAGCAGTTCACACCTTGGGGAGGGCTATGGCTACACCTTC
NA | TRBJ1-1 | NA | TRBV20-1 | CSVPLGWNTEAFF | TGCAGTGTCCCTTTGGGCTGGAACACTGAAGCTTTCTTT
TRBD1 | TRBJ2-2 | NA | TRBV5-1 | CASRSGTGSTGELFF | TGCGCCAGCAGATCTGGGACAGGGTCGACCGGGGAGCTGTTTTTT
NA | TRBJ2-3 | few | TRBV19 | CASSISADTQYF | TGTGCCAGTAGTATTTCGGCAGATACGCAGTATTTT
NA | TRBJ2-3 | NA | TRBV24-1 | CATSFGVDTDTQYF | TGTGCCACCAGTTTTGGGGTCGACACAGATACGCAGTATTTT
TRBD1 | TRBJ1-2 | NA | TRBV5-6 | CASSPGQGEVPESTIYGYTF | TGTGCCAGCAGCCCAGGCCAGGGGGAAGTACCCGAATCAACTATCTATGGCTACACCTTC
NA | TRBJ2-3 | NA | TRBV27 | CASSLSQWGGTDTQYF | TGTGCCAGCAGCCTAAGCCAGTGGGGGGGCACAGATACGCAGTATTTT
NA | TRBJ1-3 | NA | TRBV20-1 | CSAREGLIGNTIYF | TGCAGTGCTAGAGAAGGGTTGATTGGAAACACCATATATTTT
NA | TRBJ1-2 | few | TRBV18 | CASSPPKKGHEGRFYGYTF | TGTGCCAGCTCACCACCGAAGAAGGGCCACGAGGGGCGGTTCTATGGCTACACCTTC